This T cell receptor (beta chain) was sequenced for a study of monozygotic twins with inflammatory bowel disease. TCRdb reanalyzed the 5' RACE reads, giving one entry per CDR3 protein sequence and no DNA. The sample yields 210,000 or so distinct CDR3 sequences, of which the top ten take up roughly 7.1%. This CDR3 has 18 amino acids. Looked up from germline, CDR1 is DFQATT and CDR2 is SNEGSKA (reference sequence). The rearrangement links TRBV20-1 to TRBJ2-1; TCRdb outputs TRBD1, but without DNA this stays unchecked. The origin of this receptor is a human donor with ulcerative colitis or Crohn's disease, or a healthy co-twin of an affected twin (not recorded which). Sequenced input: blood. CDR3 in amino acids: CSARDLQRGILLYNEQFF.